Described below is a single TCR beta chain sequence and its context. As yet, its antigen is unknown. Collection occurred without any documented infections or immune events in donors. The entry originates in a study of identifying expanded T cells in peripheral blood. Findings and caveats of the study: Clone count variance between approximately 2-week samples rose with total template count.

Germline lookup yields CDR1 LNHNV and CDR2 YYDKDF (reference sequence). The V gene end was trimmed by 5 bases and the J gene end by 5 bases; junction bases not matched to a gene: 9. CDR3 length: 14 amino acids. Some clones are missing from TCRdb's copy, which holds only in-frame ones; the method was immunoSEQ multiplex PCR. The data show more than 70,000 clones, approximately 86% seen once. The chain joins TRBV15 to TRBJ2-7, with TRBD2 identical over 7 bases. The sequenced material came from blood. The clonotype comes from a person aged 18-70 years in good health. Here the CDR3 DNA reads TGTGCCACCAGCGAAGGACTAGAGCATGACGAGCAGTACTTC. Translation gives CATSEGLEHDEQYF. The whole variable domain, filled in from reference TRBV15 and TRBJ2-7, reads DAMVIQNPRYQVTQFGKPVTLSCSQTLNHNVMYWYQQKSSQAPKLLFHYYDKDFNNEADTPDNFQSRRPNTSFCFLDIRSPGLGDTAMYLCATSEGLEHDEQYFGPGTRLTVT.